This T cell receptor beta chain derives from a study of blood T cell repertoires in COVID-19. Study-wide context: Donors in the United States, Italy and Spain gave samples during acute or convalescent COVID-19. From T cells, B-cell-depleted T cells, or PBMCs came the material, which was cDNA or gDNA.

Authors' analysis steps: Nucleated cell number was recorded as an estimate derived from reference gene primer amplification. The method was immunoSEQ multiplex PCR; TCRdb's version includes in-frame clones alone and lacks a portion of them. For V, J and clone size, that table is used; D and trimming come from the DNA. The repertoire consists of about 180,000 clones, with 84% occurring once and the leading ten covering approximately 7.3%. V shed 0 bases and J shed 0 bases, with 16 bases lying between them. This CDR3 contains 18 residues. The V gene's germline CDR1 is SGHRS and CDR2 YFSETQ. The TCR sequence derives from a human donor in a cohort sampled during active COVID-19. Specimen: peripheral blood. This chain links TRBV5-1 with TRBJ2-1, with D perhaps TRBD2 (6 bases). The CDR3 protein is CASSLEGGVGSSYNEQFF. CDR3 nucleotide sequence: TGCGCCAGCAGCTTGGAGGGCGGGGTCGGGAGCTCCTACAATGAGCAGTTCTTC. The full variable domain, its missing parts supplied by reference TRBV5-1 and TRBJ2-1, is KAGVTQTPRYLIKTRGQQVTLSCSPISGHRSVSWYQQTPGQGLQFLFEYFSETQRNKGNFPGRFSGRQFSNSRSEMNVSTLELGDSALYLCASSLEGGVGSSYNEQFFGPGTRLTVL.